These 20 T cell receptor beta chains were sequenced from one sample in a study of blood T cells in healthy people across ages. Then a second PCR, running roughly 7 to 11 cycles, was carried out with a sample-barcoded 5' primer and a J-beta primer mix. TCRdb recomputed calls from the 5' RACE reads with MiXCR, one row per CDR3 protein. The sample yields 700,000 to 800,000 distinct CDR3 sequences, 43% seen once. The specimen sequenced was blood. Receptors were obtained from a woman between 55 and 75 years old in good health.

This clonotype was recorded many times. The V and J genes are TRBV3-1 and TRBJ2-7; TRBD1 matches 9 bases. From germline, CDR1 is LGHDT and CDR2 YNNKEL (reference sequence). Trimming cost V 3 bases and J 0 bases; bases outside gene matches: 3. The CDR3 spans 15 residues. The CDR3 DNA is TGTGCCAGCAGCCAGGGACAGGGATTCTCCTACGAGCAGTACTTC. Its translation is CASSQGQGFSYEQYF.

This clonotype has a handful of counts. This chain's CDR3 is CATSEPRDWADEQYF. The CDR3 DNA sequence: TGTGCCACCAGTGAGCCCCGGGACTGGGCCGACGAGCAGTACTTC. The J gene is TRBJ2-7, the V gene TRBV24-1; a weak D match, TRBD2 (6 bases). This CDR3 spans 15 amino acids. CDR1 and CDR2 (germline): KGHDR, SFDVKD. V was shortened by 4 bases and J by 5 bases, with 17 bases between the two germline ends.

The chain joins TRBV7-9 to TRBJ2-1; D possibly corresponds to TRBD2 (6 bases). Germline V gives CDR1 SEHNR, CDR2 FQNEAQ (reference sequence). This CDR3 is built from 16 residues. Trimming removed 4 bases from V and 2 bases from J, with 15 bases in between. The CDR3 DNA sequence: TGTGCCAGCAGCTCCCCGACTAGGACACCCTACAATGAGCAGTTCTTC. Its protein is CASSSPTRTPYNEQFF.

This rearrangement joins TRBV6-1 to TRBJ1-5, with a weak D call TRBD1 (5 bases). CDR1 MNHNS and CDR2 SASEGT come from the germline V gene. Trimming took off 4 bases at V and 4 bases at J, with 20 bases between the two ends. This CDR3 spans 17 amino acids. DNA of the CDR3: TGTGCCAGCAGTGGGCGGGACGGCCCGCATCCTAATCAGCCCCAGCATTTT. The encoded protein is CASSGRDGPHPNQPQHF.

The J gene is TRBJ2-3, the V gene TRBV4-1, with 9 nucleotides matching TRBD1. Germline V gene sequence: CDR1 MGHRA, CDR2 YSYEKL. Germline trimming cut 2 bases from V and 5 bases from J; bases unmatched to any gene: 17. The CDR3 has 19 residues. The CDR3 bases are TGCGCCAGCAGCCAACCTACACCAAGGGGACAGGGATTTCAAGATACGCAGTATTTT. The encoded protein is CASSQPTPRGQGFQDTQYF.

This sequence joins TRBV12-3 or TRBV12-4 and TRBJ2-7; weak D call: TRBD1 (6 bases). The CDR3 runs to 14 residues. Trimming took 5 bases from V and 9 from J, leaving 20 bases between them. The CDR3 bases are TGTGCCAGCAGTCCGACAGGTACAATTGTTAGGCAGTACTTC. Residues: CASSPTGTIVRQYF.

The chain combines TRBV6-2 or TRBV6-3 with TRBJ2-5; 7 bases match TRBD1. This CDR3 has 19 residues. Trimming took 3 bases from V and 5 from J; bases not matched to a gene: 21. Germline loops: CDR1 MNHEY, CDR2 SVGEGT. This CDR3 is CASSYRGMTRTGYEETQYF. As DNA, the CDR3 is TGTGCCAGCAGTTATAGAGGAATGACCAGGACAGGATATGAGGAGACCCAGTACTTC.

This chain links TRBV4-2 with TRBJ2-3; 13 positions match TRBD2. Germline CDR1 LGHNA, CDR2 YNFKEQ. CDR3 length equals 17 residues. Unmatched junction bases numbered 7, after V lost 3 bases and J lost 4 bases. The CDR3 spells CASSHPGLAGAADTQYF. In DNA form, the CDR3 reads TGTGCCAGCAGCCATCCCGGACTAGCGGGAGCTGCAGATACGCAGTATTTT.

This clonotype was seen a handful of times. V gene TRBV20-1 combines with J gene TRBJ2-1; D unresolved. Trimming took off 0 bases at V and 0 bases at J, with 9 bases between the two ends. This CDR3 has 15 residues. CDR1 is DFQATT, CDR2 SNEGSKA, per germline (reference sequence). The CDR3 region has the DNA TGCAGTGCTAGAGATGACTTATCCTCCTACAATGAGCAGTTCTTC. Translation gives CSARDDLSSYNEQFF.

This clonotype was found a few times. The V and J genes are TRBV29-1 and TRBJ2-2, with 7 bases fitting TRBD1. Germline V gives CDR1 SQVTM, CDR2 ANQGSEA. V dropped 7 bases and J dropped 4; count of bases not matched to a gene: 6. The CDR3 has 13 residues. The chain's CDR3 is CSAMTGTTGELFF. The CDR3 nucleotides are TGCAGCGCCATGACAGGGACCACCGGGGAGCTGTTTTTT.

This clonotype was picked up one time. The chain carries TRBV5-1 and TRBJ2-5, with 9 bases aligning to TRBD1. The CDR3 has 15 residues. Trimming cost V 3 bases and J 4 bases; bases outside gene matches: 7. Germline assignment: CDR1 SGHRS and CDR2 YFSETQ. The CDR3 DNA reads as TGCGCCAGCAGCTGGAAGGGACAGGGAGGAGAGACCCAGTACTTC. Translating gives CASSWKGQGGETQYF.

V is TRBV20-1 and J is TRBJ2-5; D may be TRBD1 or TRBD2 (6 bases each). The CDR3 runs to 15 residues. Germline CDR1 reads DFQATT; CDR2 reads SNEGSKA (reference sequence). Trimming stripped 2 bases from V and 1 base from J, with 14 bases between. CDR3 nucleotides: TGCAGTGCTAGACCCCTAGGGGGGTTCCAAGAGACCCAGTACTTC. Protein sequence: CSARPLGGFQETQYF.

The rearrangement uses TRBV9 and TRBJ2-5; no firm D call. The DNA end favors TRBJ2-7, so the J call may be wrong. The germline gives CDR1 SGDLS, CDR2 YYNGEE. There are 14 residues in the CDR3. The CDR3 DNA is TGTGCCAGCAGCGTAGAGCCAGACCACTACGAGCAGTACTTC. Translation gives CASSVEPDHYEQYF.

V is TRBV18 and J is TRBJ1-2; 7 bases align to TRBD1. V lost 6 bases, J lost 7 bases, and 11 bases stayed unmatched. Germline-derived CDR1 and CDR2 are KGHSH and LQKENI. The CDR3 consists of 14 residues. The CDR3: CASSEETGTFGYTF. For the CDR3, the DNA is TGTGCCAGCTCGGAGGAGACAGGGACCTTTGGCTACACCTTC.

J is TRBJ2-3 and V is TRBV6-6; tentatively, D is TRBD2 (6 bases). Germline-derived CDR1 and CDR2 are MNHNY and SVGAGI (reference sequence). The CDR3 is 17 residues long. V gave up 5 bases and J gave up 5 bases, with 23 bases separating them. The CDR3 loop is CASSQPASASIGDTQYF. The CDR3 DNA reads TGTGCCAGCAGTCAACCAGCTAGCGCCAGCATTGGAGATACGCAGTATTTT.

The chain couples TRBV20-1 to TRBJ2-4, with 14 bases that match TRBD2. The end of the DNA aligns better with TRBJ2-7, so the J call may be wrong. The germline V gene has CDR1 DFQATT and CDR2 SNEGSKA (reference sequence). The CDR3 contains 19 residues. For the CDR3, the DNA is TGCAGTGCTAGAGGGTTTCAGGGACTAGCGGGGGCACCCACCTACGAGCAGTACTTC. Translating it yields CSARGFQGLAGAPTYEQYF.

This clonotype appeared a few times. The chain carries TRBV7-2 and TRBJ2-7, with 7 bases aligning to TRBD2. The J call may be in error: the DNA end matches TRBJ2-4 better. Germline CDR1 reads SGHTA; CDR2 reads FQGNSA. The CDR3 is 16 amino acids. CDR3 amino acids: CASSLTKREGINIQYF. The CDR3 DNA follows: TGTGCCAGCAGCTTAACAAAGCGGGAAGGAATAAACATTCAGTACTTC.

This sequence joins TRBV16 and TRBJ1-2; the D is unclear. The germline CDR1 and CDR2 sequences are KGHSY and FQNENV. The CDR3 runs to 18 residues. Trimming cost V 1 base and J 2 bases, with 20 bases left between them. The CDR3 DNA follows: TGTGCCAGCAGCCAATTTAAATCCTCCCCCAGGAGCAACTATGGCTACACCTTC. This sequence encodes CASSQFKSSPRSNYGYTF.

The table lists this clonotype with a few counts. The chain uses TRBV7-9 and TRBJ2-3; no clear D. This CDR3 region has 14 residues. Trimming cost V 2 bases and J 4 bases, with 10 bases left between them. In germline, CDR1 is SEHNR, CDR2 FQNEAQ (reference sequence). CDR3: CASSLSHVADTQYF. In nucleotides, the CDR3 is TGTGCCAGCAGCTTAAGCCATGTTGCAGATACGCAGTATTTT.

The chain recombines TRBV7-9 with TRBJ1-1; TRBD1 aligns across 9 bases. CDR1 SEHNR and CDR2 FQNEAQ come from the germline V gene (reference sequence). V was pared by 5 bases and J by 4 bases, with 5 bases of the junction left unmatched. This CDR3 is 14 amino acids long. In nucleotides, the CDR3 is TGTGCCAGCAGCCCGAAGACAGGGGGCACTGAAGCTTTCTTT. This translates into CASSPKTGGTEAFF.